These T cell receptor beta chains were read from a single sample in a study of blood T cell repertoires in COVID-19. Assay: immunoSEQ multiplex PCR; the TCRdb copy retains only in-frame clones and omits some. This table has about 74,000 clones, more than 75% appearing once. Material: peripheral blood. The receptors stem from a human donor in a cohort sampled during active COVID-19. Each CDR3 is given with its conserved first and last residue. D genes are given only for firm matches. A clone size is listed for some rows: how often the clone was seen (once, few, many), or a class if it is expanded.

size: NA; D: TRBD1; V: TRBV19; J: TRBJ1-2; CDR3: CASITSSTGVRGGYTF; DNA: TGTGCCAGTATTACGTCCTCGACAGGGGTCCGTGGGGGCTACACCTTC
size: NA; D: NA; V: TRBV6-1; J: TRBJ2-7; CDR3: CASSEAGYEQYF; DNA: TGTGCCAGCAGTGAGGCGGGGTACGAGCAGTACTTC
size: NA; D: TRBD1; V: TRBV4-1; J: TRBJ2-7; CDR3: CASSRGQDSYEQYF; DNA: TGCGCCAGCAGCCGAGGACAGGACTCCTACGAGCAGTACTTC
size: NA; D: NA; V: TRBV15; J: TRBJ2-7; CDR3: CATSPRQDRRYEQYF; DNA: TGTGCCACCAGCCCTAGACAGGACCGTCGTTACGAGCAGTACTTC
size: NA; D: NA; V: TRBV12-3/TRBV12-4; J: TRBJ2-1; CDR3: CASRIPGRNEQFF; DNA: TGTGCCAGCAGAATACCGGGTCGGAATGAGCAGTTCTTC
size: once; D: TRBD1; V: TRBV5-6; J: TRBJ1-1; CDR3: CASSFRGPERDTEAFF; DNA: TGTGCCAGCAGCTTCAGGGGGCCGGAACGGGACACTGAAGCTTTCTTT
size: many; D: NA; V: TRBV7-3; J: TRBJ2-2; CDR3: CASSLVSTGELFF; DNA: TGTGCCAGCAGCTTAGTCAGCACCGGGGAGCTGTTTTTT
size: NA; D: NA; V: TRBV28; J: TRBJ1-2; CDR3: CASSLPGRRGNYGYTF; DNA: TGTGCCAGCAGTTTGCCAGGGAGGCGAGGGAACTATGGCTACACCTTC
size: few; D: NA; V: TRBV19; J: TRBJ2-1; CDR3: CASSIRTYSESYNEQFF; DNA: TGTGCCAGTAGTATCCGGACTTATAGCGAGTCCTACAATGAGCAGTTCTTC
size: NA; D: TRBD2; V: TRBV5-8; J: TRBJ2-5; CDR3: CASSLTSGAGGKTQYF; DNA: TGTGCCAGCAGCTTGACTAGCGGGGCAGGGGGGAAGACCCAGTACTTC
size: NA; D: TRBD1; V: TRBV13; J: TRBJ1-6; CDR3: CASSQGQGGFISSPLHF; DNA: TGTGCCAGCAGCCAGGGACAGGGGGGTTTTATAAGTTCACCCCTCCACTTT
size: NA; D: NA; V: TRBV6-5; J: TRBJ1-6; CDR3: CASRYKGRSPLHF; DNA: TGTGCCAGCAGATACAAGGGGCGTTCACCCCTCCACTTT
size: NA; D: NA; V: TRBV5-5; J: TRBJ2-1; CDR3: CASSLRGPSYNEQFF; DNA: TGTGCCAGCAGCCTGCGGGGGCCCTCCTACAATGAGCAGTTCTTC
size: NA; D: NA; V: TRBV2; J: TRBJ2-2; CDR3: CASRLQGTGELFF; DNA: TGTGCCAGCAGATTACAGGGAACCGGGGAGCTGTTTTTT
size: few; D: TRBD2; V: TRBV7-8; J: TRBJ2-2; CDR3: CASSSGLAGALNTGELFF; DNA: TGTGCCAGCAGCTCCGGACTAGCGGGGGCATTGAACACCGGGGAGCTGTTTTTT
size: NA; D: TRBD2; V: TRBV27; J: TRBJ2-3; CDR3: CASSLDSGGTQYF; DNA: TGTGCCAGCAGTCTGGATAGCGGGGGTACGCAGTATTTT